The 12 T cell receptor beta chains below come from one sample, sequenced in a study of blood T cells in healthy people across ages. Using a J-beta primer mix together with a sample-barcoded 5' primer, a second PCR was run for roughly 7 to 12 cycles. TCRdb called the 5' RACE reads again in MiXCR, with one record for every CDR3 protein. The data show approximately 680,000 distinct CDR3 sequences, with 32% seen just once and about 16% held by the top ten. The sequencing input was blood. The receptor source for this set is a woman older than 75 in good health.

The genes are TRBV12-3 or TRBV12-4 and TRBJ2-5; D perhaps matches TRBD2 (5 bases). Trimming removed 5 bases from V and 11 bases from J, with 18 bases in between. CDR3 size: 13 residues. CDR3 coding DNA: TGTGCCAGCAGTGTGCTAGCTTACAATGAGCAGTACTTC. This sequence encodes CASSVLAYNEQYF.

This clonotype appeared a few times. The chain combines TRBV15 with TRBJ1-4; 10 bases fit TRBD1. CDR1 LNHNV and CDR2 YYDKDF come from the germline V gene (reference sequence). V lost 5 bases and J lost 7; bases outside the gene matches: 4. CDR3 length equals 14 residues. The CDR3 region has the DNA TGTGCCACCAGCTTCCGGGACAGGGGTGAAAAACTGTTTTTT. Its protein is CATSFRDRGEKLFF.

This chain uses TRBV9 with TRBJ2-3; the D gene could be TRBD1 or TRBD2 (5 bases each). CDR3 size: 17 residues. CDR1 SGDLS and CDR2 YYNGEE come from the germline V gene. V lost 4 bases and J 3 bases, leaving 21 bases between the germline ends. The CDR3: CASSPPPWGLGTDTQYF. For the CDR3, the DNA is TGTGCCAGCAGCCCGCCCCCATGGGGGTTAGGTACAGATACGCAGTATTTT.

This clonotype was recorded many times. The CDR3 DNA reads as TGTGCCTGGAGTGGGAGCAGGGGCCAAGAGACCCAGTACTTC. It is translated as CAWSGSRGQETQYF. V is TRBV30 and J is TRBJ2-5, with TRBD1 as a possible D gene (6 bases). This CDR3 is built from 14 residues. The germline gives CDR1 GTSNPN, CDR2 SVGIG (reference sequence). V lost 1 base and J 1 base, leaving 10 bases between the germline ends.

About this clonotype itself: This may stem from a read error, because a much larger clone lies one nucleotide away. The CDR3 DNA is TGTGCCAGCAGCCTTAGAGGAAGGGGGCAAGGGTTATACAATGAGCAGTACTTC. It is translated as CASSLRGRGQGLYNEQYF. The chain has TRBV3-1 and TRBJ2-5, with TRBD1 matching 7 bases. CDR3 length: 18 amino acids. Germline trimming cut 4 bases from V and 11 bases from J; bases unmatched to any gene: 25. Germline V gives CDR1 LGHDT, CDR2 YNNKEL (reference sequence).

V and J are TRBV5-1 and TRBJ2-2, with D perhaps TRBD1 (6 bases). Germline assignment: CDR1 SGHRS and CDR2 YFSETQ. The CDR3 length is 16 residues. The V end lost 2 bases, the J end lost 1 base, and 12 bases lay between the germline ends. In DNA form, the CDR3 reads TGCGCCAGCAGCTTACGAGACAGGAGGAACACCGGGGAGCTGTTTTTT. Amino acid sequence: CASSLRDRRNTGELFF.

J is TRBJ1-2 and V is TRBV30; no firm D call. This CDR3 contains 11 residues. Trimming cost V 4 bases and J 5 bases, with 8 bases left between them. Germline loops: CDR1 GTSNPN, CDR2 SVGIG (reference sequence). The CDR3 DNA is TGTGCCTGGAACGGCGCATATGGCTACACCTTC. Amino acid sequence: CAWNGAYGYTF.

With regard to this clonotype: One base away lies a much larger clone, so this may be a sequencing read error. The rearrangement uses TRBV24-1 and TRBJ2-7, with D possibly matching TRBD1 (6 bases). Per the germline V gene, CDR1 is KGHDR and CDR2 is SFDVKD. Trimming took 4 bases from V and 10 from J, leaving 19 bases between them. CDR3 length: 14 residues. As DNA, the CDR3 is TGTGCCACCAGTGACTACAGGGTCGGGCGGTCCCAGTACTTC. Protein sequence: CATSDYRVGRSQYF.

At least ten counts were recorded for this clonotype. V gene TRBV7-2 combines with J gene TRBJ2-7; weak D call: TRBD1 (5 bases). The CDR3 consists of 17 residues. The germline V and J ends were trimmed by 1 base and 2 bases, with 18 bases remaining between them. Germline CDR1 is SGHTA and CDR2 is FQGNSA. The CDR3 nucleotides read TGTGCCAGCAGCTTAGGCGGAGACAGATTCCTCACCTACGAGCAGTACTTC. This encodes CASSLGGDRFLTYEQYF.

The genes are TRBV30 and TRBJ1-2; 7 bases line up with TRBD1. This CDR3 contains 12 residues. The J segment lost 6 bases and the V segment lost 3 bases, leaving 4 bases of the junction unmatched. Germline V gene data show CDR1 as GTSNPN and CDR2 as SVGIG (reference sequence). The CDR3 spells CAWSLTGNGYTF. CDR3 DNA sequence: TGTGCCTGGAGCTTGACAGGGAATGGCTACACCTTC.

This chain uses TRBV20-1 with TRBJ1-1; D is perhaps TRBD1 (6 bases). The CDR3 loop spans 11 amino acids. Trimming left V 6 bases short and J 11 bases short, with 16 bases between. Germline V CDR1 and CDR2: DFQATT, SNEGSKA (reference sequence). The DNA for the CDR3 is TGCAGTGCCTATCAGGGGTTACGGGCTTTCTTT. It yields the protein CSAYQGLRAFF.

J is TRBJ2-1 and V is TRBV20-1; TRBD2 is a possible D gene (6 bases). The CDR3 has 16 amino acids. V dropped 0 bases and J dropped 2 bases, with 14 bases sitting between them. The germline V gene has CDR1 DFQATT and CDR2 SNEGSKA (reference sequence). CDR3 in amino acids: CSARDHGGATYNEQFF. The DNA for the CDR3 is TGCAGTGCTAGAGATCATGGAGGGGCTACCTACAATGAGCAGTTCTTC.